What follows are 13 T cell receptor beta chains derived from one specimen sequenced in a study of T cell repertoires in cytomegalovirus infection. TCRdb ran MiXCR on the reads and lists one entry per CDR3 protein. The profile shows about 740,000 distinct CDR3 sequences, roughly 35% of them singletons. The sequenced material came from PBMCs. These receptor sequences come from a human donor in good health (CMV status not recorded). Some clones in this sample may be carry-over from other donors' samples.

There are many counts of this clonotype. This chain connects TRBV7-2 to TRBJ2-7; tentatively, D is TRBD1 (6 bases). V gave up 5 bases and J gave up 3 bases, with 17 bases separating them. Germline lookup yields CDR1 SGHTA and CDR2 FQGNSA. There are 15 residues in the CDR3. CDR3 loop: CASSPSSGEYYEQYF. CDR3 DNA: TGTGCCAGCAGCCCGTCGTCAGGGGAATACTACGAGCAGTACTTC.

A few counts support this clonotype. The chain links TRBV12-3 or TRBV12-4 to TRBJ1-4; the D is unclear. V lost 6 bases and J 7 bases, leaving 12 bases between the germline ends. There are 13 residues in the CDR3. The CDR3 here is CASRLPGGEKLFF. CDR3 nucleotide sequence: TGTGCCAGCAGACTCCCGGGAGGTGAAAAACTGTTTTTT.

This sequence joins TRBV28 and TRBJ2-2; 14 nucleotides match TRBD2. CDR1 and CDR2 (germline): MDHEN, SYDVKM. The CDR3 is made up of 21 amino acids. J gave up 3 bases and V 2 bases, and 14 bases lay outside the gene matches. The CDR3 protein is CASSLGTGTSGRGTHTGELFF. The CDR3 DNA sequence: TGTGCCAGCAGTTTAGGGACCGGGACTAGCGGGAGAGGTACCCACACCGGGGAGCTGTTTTTT.

A remark on this clonotype: Possible read error: a much larger clone is one base away. This sequence joins TRBV28 and TRBJ2-7; D gene unclear. Per germline, CDR1 MDHEN and CDR2 SYDVKM. The CDR3 contains 14 residues. CDR3: CASSSGSRPLEPYF. Written as DNA, the CDR3 is TGTGCCAGCAGCTCTGGCTCTCGTCCCCTCGAGCCGTACTTC.

The V call is TRBV19, the J call TRBJ2-6, with 10 bases matching TRBD2. The CDR3 runs 19 residues. Germline V CDR1 and CDR2: LNHDA, SQIVND (reference sequence). J lost 0 bases, V lost 0 bases, and 5 bases had no gene match. CDR3 amino acids: CASSIDRLAGLSGANVLTF. The CDR3 nucleotides are TGTGCCAGTAGTATAGATCGACTAGCGGGCCTCTCTGGGGCCAACGTCCTGACTTTC.

This chain joins TRBV7-8 and TRBJ1-1; 8 bases are shared with TRBD1. The CDR3 is made up of 18 amino acids. Trimming at V came to 3 bases and at J to 5 bases, leaving 17 bases not matched to a gene. Germline values: CDR1 SGHVS, CDR2 FQNEAQ. CDR3 residues: CASSFSPRKVQGETEAFF. The CDR3, as DNA: TGTGCCAGCAGCTTTTCCCCACGTAAAGTACAGGGGGAGACTGAAGCTTTCTTT.

The rearrangement joins TRBV5-1 to TRBJ1-2, with D possibly TRBD1 on 5 matching bases. The germline V gene has CDR1 SGHRS and CDR2 YFSETQ. The germline V and J ends were trimmed by 0 bases and 6 bases, with 21 bases remaining between them. The CDR3 consists of 17 residues. The CDR3 nucleotides are TGCGCCAGCAGCTTGGTCCCCACAGGACCCCTTTCCCATGGCTACACCTTC. Protein sequence: CASSLVPTGPLSHGYTF.

The sample holds many counts of this clonotype. This chain links TRBV7-6 with TRBJ1-4, with TRBD1 matching over 9 bases. The CDR3 is made up of 14 amino acids. The germline V gene has CDR1 SGHVS and CDR2 FNYEAQ. J gave up 7 bases and V 4 bases, and 4 bases lay outside the gene matches. The chain's CDR3 is CASSSGTGSEKLFF. The CDR3 DNA sequence: TGTGCCAGCAGCTCCGGGACAGGGAGTGAAAAACTGTTTTTT. Based on the CDR3 plus reference TRBV7-6 and TRBJ1-4, the full variable domain is GAGVSQSPRYKVTKRGQDVALRCDPISGHVSLYWYRQALGQGPEFLTYFNYEAQQDKSGLPNDRFSAERPEGSISTLTIQRTEQRDSAMYRCASSSGTGSEKLFFGSGTQLSVL.

This clonotype was detected only a few times. The chain has TRBV7-9 and TRBJ2-1, with D perhaps matching TRBD1 (6 bases). The CDR3 has 15 amino acids. Germline loops: CDR1 SEHNR, CDR2 FQNEAQ (reference sequence). V lost 1 base, J lost 5 bases, and 12 bases lay in between. CDR3 in DNA: TGTGCCAGCAGCTTAGTTTGGGACATCAACAATGAGCAGTTCTTC. This encodes CASSLVWDINNEQFF.

The chain recombines TRBV7-3 with TRBJ1-4, with 12 nucleotides matching TRBD1. CDR3 size: 16 residues. Trimming cost V 4 bases and J 6 bases; bases outside gene matches: 6. In germline, CDR1 is SGHTA, CDR2 FQGTGA. CDR3 region: CASSSRDRGRDEKLFF. The CDR3 bases are TGTGCCAGCAGCTCCCGGGACAGGGGGCGCGATGAAAAACTGTTTTTT. The whole variable domain, remainder taken from reference TRBV7-3 and TRBJ1-4, is GAGVSQTPSNKVTEKGKYVELRCDPISGHTALYWYRQSLGQGPEFLIYFQGTGAADDSGLPNDRFFAVRPEGSVSTLKIQRTERGDSAVYLCASSSRDRGRDEKLFFGSGTQLSVL.

This clonotype was observed a few times. The chain links TRBV7-2 to TRBJ2-1, with 8 nucleotides matching TRBD2. Germline-derived CDR1 and CDR2 are SGHTA and FQGNSA. The V and J ends lost 5 bases and 7 bases, in that order; junction bases with no gene match: 13. The CDR3 is 16 amino acids. DNA of the CDR3: TGTGCCAGCAGCCCCCTCGGGACTAGTTCTCTAAATGAGCAGTTCTTC. It yields the protein CASSPLGTSSLNEQFF.

J is TRBJ2-7 and V is TRBV6-6; D is ambiguous. Trimming removed 5 bases from V and 6 bases from J, with 8 bases in between. This CDR3 is 11 amino acids long. CDR1 is MNHNY, CDR2 SVGAGI, per germline (reference sequence). The CDR3 DNA reads TGTGCCAGCAGTGATTGGTTCGAGCAGTACTTC. This codes for CASSDWFEQYF.

The chain couples TRBV27 to TRBJ1-2; tentatively, D is TRBD1 (6 bases). CDR1 and CDR2 from the germline V gene are MNHEY and SMNVEV (reference sequence). The CDR3 covers 13 residues. Trimming took off 0 bases at V and 8 bases at J, with 10 bases between the two ends. CDR3 DNA sequence: TGTGCCAGCAGTTTATCGGGGGCTCGGGGCTACACCTTC. This translates into CASSLSGARGYTF.